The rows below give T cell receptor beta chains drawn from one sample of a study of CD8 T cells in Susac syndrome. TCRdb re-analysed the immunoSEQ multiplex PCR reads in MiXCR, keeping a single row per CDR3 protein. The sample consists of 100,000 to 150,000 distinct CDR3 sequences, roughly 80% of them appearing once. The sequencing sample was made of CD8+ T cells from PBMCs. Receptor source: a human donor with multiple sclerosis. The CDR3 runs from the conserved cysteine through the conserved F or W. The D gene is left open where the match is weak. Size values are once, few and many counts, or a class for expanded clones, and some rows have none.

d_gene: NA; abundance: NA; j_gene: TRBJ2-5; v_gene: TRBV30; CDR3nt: TGTGCCTGGAGCCCCACTGCAATAGCACAGCCCCATGGTGAGACCCAGTACTTC; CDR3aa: CAWSPTAIAQPHGETQYF
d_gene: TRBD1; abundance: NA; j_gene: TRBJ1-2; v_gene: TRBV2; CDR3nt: TGTGCCAGCAGTGAAGCGCGTGATCCTGCCGGGACAGGATTTAACTATGGCTACACCTTC; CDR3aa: CASSEARDPAGTGFNYGYTF
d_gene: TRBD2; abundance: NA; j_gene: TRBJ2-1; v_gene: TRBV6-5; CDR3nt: TGTGCCAGCAGTTACTCGGGGTCTAGCGGGGATGAGCAGTTCTTC; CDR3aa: CASSYSGSSGDEQFF
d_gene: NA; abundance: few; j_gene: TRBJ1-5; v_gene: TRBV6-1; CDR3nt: TGTGCCAGCAGTGGTGACAATCAGCCCCAGCATTTT; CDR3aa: CASSGDNQPQHF
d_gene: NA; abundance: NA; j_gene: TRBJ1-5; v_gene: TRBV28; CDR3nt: TGTGCCAGCAGTTTGAGTAGGCCCAGTAGCAATCAGCCCCAGCATTTT; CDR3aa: CASSLSRPSSNQPQHF
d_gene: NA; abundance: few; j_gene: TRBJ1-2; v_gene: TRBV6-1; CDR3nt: TGTGCCAGCAGCCCAACAGGGCAGGGGACCTATGGCTACACCTTC; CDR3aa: CASSPTGQGTYGYTF
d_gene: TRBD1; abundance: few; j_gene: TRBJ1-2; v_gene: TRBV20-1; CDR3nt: TGCAGTGCAACGGACAGGGGCCATAACTATGGCTACACCTTC; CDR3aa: CSATDRGHNYGYTF
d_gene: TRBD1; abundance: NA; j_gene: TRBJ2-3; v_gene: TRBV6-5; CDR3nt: TGTGCCAGCAGTTACGAGGACAGGGGTATAGGCGCGCAGTATTTT; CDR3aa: CASSYEDRGIGAQYF
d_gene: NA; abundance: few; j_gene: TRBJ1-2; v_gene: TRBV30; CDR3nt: TGTGCCTGGTTGGGGGTAGCCCACGCTAACTATGGCTACACCTTC; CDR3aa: CAWLGVAHANYGYTF
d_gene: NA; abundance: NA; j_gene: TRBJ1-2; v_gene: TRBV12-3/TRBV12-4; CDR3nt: TGTGCCAGCAGTTTAGTGGGGCAGGGTGATGGCTACACCTTC; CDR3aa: CASSLVGQGDGYTF
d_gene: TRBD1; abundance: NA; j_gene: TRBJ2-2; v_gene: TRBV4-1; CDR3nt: TGCGCCAGCAGCCAAGAATGGGACAGGGAAGGGACCGGGGAGCTGTTTTTT; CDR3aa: CASSQEWDREGTGELFF
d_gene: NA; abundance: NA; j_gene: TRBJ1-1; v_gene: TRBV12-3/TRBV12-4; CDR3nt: TGTGCCAGCAAACCCTACGGGGGCTTGAACACTGAAGCTTTCTTT; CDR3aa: CASKPYGGLNTEAFF
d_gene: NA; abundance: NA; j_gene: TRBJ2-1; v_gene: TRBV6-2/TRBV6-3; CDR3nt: TGTGCCAGCAGTCACCCCAGGGGGGAGGGCCGAAATGAGCAGTTCTTC; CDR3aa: CASSHPRGEGRNEQFF
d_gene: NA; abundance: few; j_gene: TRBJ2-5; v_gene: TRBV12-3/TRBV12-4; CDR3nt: TGTGCCAGCAGTCTAGGGTACCAAGAGACCCAGTACTTC; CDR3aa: CASSLGYQETQYF
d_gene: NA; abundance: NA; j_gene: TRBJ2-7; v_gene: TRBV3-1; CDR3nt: TGTGCCAGCAGCCAAGTAGTCAGGGGCTCATCCCACGAGCAGTACTTC; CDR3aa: CASSQVVRGSSHEQYF
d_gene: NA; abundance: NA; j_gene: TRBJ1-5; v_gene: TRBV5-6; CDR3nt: TGTGCCAGCAGCTTGAACCAGGGTACTAGGCGCAATCAGCCCCAGCATTTT; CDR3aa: CASSLNQGTRRNQPQHF
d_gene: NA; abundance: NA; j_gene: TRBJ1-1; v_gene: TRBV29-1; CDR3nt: TGCAGCGTTGACACAACGCAGGGATTTTTCGAAGCTTTCTTT; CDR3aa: CSVDTTQGFFEAFF
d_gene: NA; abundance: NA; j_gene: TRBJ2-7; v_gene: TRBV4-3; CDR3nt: TGCGCCAGCAGCCCCGGCCGGAGTATCTACGAGCAGTACTTC; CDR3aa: CASSPGRSIYEQYF
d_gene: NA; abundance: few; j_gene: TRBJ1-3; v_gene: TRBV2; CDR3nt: TGTGCCAGCAGTGACTCTGGGAACACCATATATTTT; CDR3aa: CASSDSGNTIYF
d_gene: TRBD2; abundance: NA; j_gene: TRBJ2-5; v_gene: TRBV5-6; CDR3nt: TGTGCCAGCAGTCCGCGGGGGGGCCCAGAGACCCAGTACTTC; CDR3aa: CASSPRGGPETQYF
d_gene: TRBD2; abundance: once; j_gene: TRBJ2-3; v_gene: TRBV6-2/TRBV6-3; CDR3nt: TGTGCCAGCAGTAGCGGGAGGGCGATAGATACGCAGTATTTT; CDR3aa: CASSSGRAIDTQYF
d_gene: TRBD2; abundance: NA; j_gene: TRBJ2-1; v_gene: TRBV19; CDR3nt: TGTGCCACTGCCCCGGGACTAGCCTTTGAGCAGTTCTTC; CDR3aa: CATAPGLAFEQFF
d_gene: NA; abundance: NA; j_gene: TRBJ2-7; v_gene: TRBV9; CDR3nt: TGTGCCAGCAGCCCTGATCCCGGGATAACCTACGAGCAGTACTTC; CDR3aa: CASSPDPGITYEQYF
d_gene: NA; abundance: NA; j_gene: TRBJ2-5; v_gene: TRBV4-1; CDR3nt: TGCGCCAGCACCCCAAGATTCCAGGAGACCCAGTACTTC; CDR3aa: CASTPRFQETQYF
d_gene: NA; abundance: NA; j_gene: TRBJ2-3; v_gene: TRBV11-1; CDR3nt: TGTGCCAGCAGCTTATCGGCACTGGGACGGAGCACAGATACGCAGTATTTT; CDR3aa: CASSLSALGRSTDTQYF
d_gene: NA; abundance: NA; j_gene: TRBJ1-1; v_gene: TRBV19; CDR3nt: TGTGCCAGTATTGGGGTGACAGCCCGAACTGAAGCTTTCTTT; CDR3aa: CASIGVTARTEAFF
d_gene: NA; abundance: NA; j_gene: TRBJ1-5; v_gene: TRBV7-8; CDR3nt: TGTGCCAGCAGCTCGGTGCTGGGGCCTCAGCCCCAGCATTTT; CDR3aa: CASSSVLGPQPQHF
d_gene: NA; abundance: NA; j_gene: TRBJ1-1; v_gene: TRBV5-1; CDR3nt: TGCGCCAGCAGCTTGGGGGGGAGTGACACTGAAGCTTTCTTT; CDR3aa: CASSLGGSDTEAFF
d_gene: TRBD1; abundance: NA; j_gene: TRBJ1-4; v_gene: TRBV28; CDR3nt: TGTGCCAGCAGTATAATGACAGGGGGTAATGAAAAACTGTTTTTT; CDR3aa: CASSIMTGGNEKLFF
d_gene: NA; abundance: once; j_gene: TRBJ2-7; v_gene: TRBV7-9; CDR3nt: TGTGCCAGCACCACCACCTACGAGCAGTACTTC; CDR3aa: CASTTTYEQYF
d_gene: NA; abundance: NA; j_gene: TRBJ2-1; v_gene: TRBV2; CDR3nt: TGTGCCAGCAGACTAACAGTGTTCTACAATGAGCAGTTCTTC; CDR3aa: CASRLTVFYNEQFF
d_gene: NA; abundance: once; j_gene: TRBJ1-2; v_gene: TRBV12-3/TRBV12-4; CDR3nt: TGTGCCAGCAGTTTTTGGGGAAGGGGCGAGGATGGCTACACCTTC; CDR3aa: CASSFWGRGEDGYTF
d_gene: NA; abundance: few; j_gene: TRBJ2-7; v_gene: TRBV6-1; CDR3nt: TGTGCCAGCAGCTCAGGATCACTTTACGAGCAGTACTTC; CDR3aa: CASSSGSLYEQYF
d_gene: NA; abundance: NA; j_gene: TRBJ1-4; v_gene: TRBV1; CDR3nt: TGCACCAGCAGCCAAGGTGTCCCTTCCCCCGGGCGACAAAATGAAAAACTGTTTTTT; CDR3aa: CTSSQGVPSPGRQNEKLFF
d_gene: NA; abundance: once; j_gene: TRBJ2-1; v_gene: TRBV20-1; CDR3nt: TGCAGTGCTAGGGGGGACTGGAACAATGAGCAGTTCTTC; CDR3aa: CSARGDWNNEQFF
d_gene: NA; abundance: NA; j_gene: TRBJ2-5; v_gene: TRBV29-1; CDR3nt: TGCAGCGTTACGGACGGGGATCGGGAGACCCAGTACTTC; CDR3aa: CSVTDGDRETQYF
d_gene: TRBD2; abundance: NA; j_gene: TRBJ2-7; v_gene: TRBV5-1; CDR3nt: TGCGCCAGCAGGTGGACTAGCGGGGCCTACGAGCAGTACTTC; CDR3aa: CASRWTSGAYEQYF
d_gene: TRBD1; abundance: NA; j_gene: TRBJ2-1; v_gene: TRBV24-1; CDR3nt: TGTGCCACCAGTGATCCCGGACAGGACAATGAGCAGTTCTTC; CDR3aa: CATSDPGQDNEQFF
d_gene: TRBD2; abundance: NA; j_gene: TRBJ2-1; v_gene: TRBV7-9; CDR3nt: TGTGCCAGCAGCCCCTTAGCGGGGGGGGCCGATGAGCAGTTCTTC; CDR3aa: CASSPLAGGADEQFF
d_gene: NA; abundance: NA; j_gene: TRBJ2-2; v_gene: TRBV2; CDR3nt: TGTGCCAGCAGTGAAGGGAGGGACACAGCGAACACCGGGGAGCTGTTTTTT; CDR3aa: CASSEGRDTANTGELFF
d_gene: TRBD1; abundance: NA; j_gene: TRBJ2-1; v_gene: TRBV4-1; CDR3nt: TGCGCCAGCAGCCAAGATCGAGGGACAGGGGGCTGGGAGCAGTTCTTC; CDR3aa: CASSQDRGTGGWEQFF
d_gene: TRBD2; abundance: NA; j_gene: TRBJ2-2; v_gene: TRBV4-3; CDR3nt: TGCGCCAGCAGCCAAGATGTAACTAGCGGGAGGGCCGCCGGGGAGCTGTTTTTT; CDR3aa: CASSQDVTSGRAAGELFF
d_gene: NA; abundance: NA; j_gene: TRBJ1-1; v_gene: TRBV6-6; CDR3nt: TGTGCCATCACGCCCCCGAACACTGAAGCTTTCTTT; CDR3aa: CAITPPNTEAFF
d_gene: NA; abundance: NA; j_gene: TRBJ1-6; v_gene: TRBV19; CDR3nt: TGTGCCAGTAGTGCCAGGCCAGGCCCGAATTCACCCCTCCACTTT; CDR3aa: CASSARPGPNSPLHF
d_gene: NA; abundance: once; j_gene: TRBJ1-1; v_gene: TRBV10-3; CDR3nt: TGTGCCATCAGTGAGTCGATGGAGGTAAACACTGAAGCTTTCTTT; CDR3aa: CAISESMEVNTEAFF
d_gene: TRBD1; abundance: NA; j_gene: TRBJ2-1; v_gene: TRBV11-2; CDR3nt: TGTGCCAGCAGCGACAGGGCAAGTGAGCAGTTCTTC; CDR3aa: CASSDRASEQFF
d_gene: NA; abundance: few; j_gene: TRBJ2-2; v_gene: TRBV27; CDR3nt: TGTGCCAGCAGTCCGACGGTCACCGGGGAGCTGTTTTTT; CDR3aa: CASSPTVTGELFF
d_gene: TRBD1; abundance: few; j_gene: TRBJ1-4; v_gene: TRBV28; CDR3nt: TGTGCCAGCAGTTTGGGGACAGGGGGCGGAACTAATGAAAAACTGTTTTTT; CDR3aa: CASSLGTGGGTNEKLFF
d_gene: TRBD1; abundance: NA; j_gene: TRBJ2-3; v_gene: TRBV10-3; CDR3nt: TGTGCCATCAGAGGGACAGGTGAGGCAGATACGCAGTATTTT; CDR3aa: CAIRGTGEADTQYF
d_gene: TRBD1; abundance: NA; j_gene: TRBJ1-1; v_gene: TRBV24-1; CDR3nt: TGTGCCACCCGACAGGGGGCAGAAGCTTTCTTT; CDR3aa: CATRQGAEAFF